This T cell receptor (beta chain) originates from a study of human T cells and chemical hapten exposure (TCRdb year 2021). As for the study more broadly: For sensitization, 2% DPC in acetone was applied to a 2 cm by 2 cm area of upper inner arm skin. Throughout the study period of 20 to 30 weeks, patients also received therapeutic DPC doses to the scalp every week. Patch testing was done on the upper back using Finn chambers containing 0.01% DPC, and results were scored after 6 days according to International Contact Dermatitis Research Group standards. Most of the patients in the cohort were female, and the cohort covered alopecia areata with under or over 50% scalp involvement, alopecia totalis and alopecia universalis. Libraries were pooled for sequencing, and variation in per-sample TCR yields was attributed mainly to small differences in library volumes within the pool. The study tracked peripheral blood TCR repertoire changes in vivo during primary and secondary sensitization to the hapten diphenylcyclopropenone (DPC) in alopecia patients. Blood was sampled from patients pre-sensitization (week 0) and at 2, 6 and about 24 weeks after DPC sensitization. For TCR sequencing, blood came from 25 to 35 alopecia patients at anywhere from one to four time points (pre-sensitization, 2, 6 and 24 weeks). The research as a whole found: After repeated subsampling, changes were observed in the strength of the expansion versus patch-test correlation and in the threshold at which the correlation became significant. The number of PT1 expanded TCRs positively correlated with patch test score, significant at thresholds 8, 16 and 32 but not 4. Expanded TCRs formed significantly more large CDR3 similarity clusters than pre-sensitization or healthy control sets, consistent with antigen-driven responses. No change with DPC sensitization was found in the number of TCRs above 1 in 1000 frequency, and no evidence of global repertoire structure alterations was found. Because every patient had alopecia, a presumed autoimmune disease, the patients' immune response might differ from that of healthy individuals.

The intended sense of this specimen's time point label: patch test 2, 6 weeks after DPC sensitization. This sample's treatment or condition label indicates: therapeutic diphenylcyclopropenone sensitization with weekly scalp DPC. Blood at each patch-test visit was drawn before the patch test was applied. Patients were considered eligible if aged 18 to 70, diagnosed with alopecia and deemed suitable for DPC therapy, and patients were excluded if pregnant. Total RNA was extracted from unfractionated whole blood collected in Tempus Blood RNA tubes. Here V drops 5 bases and J drops 7 bases, and the junction holds 11 bases not matched to any gene. CDR1 and CDR2 are drawn from the germline V gene: SGHTA, FQGNSA. From the cysteine through the phenylalanine, the CDR3 covers 16 amino acids. The DNA shown is the 48-base CDR3, in frame from base 1. This clonotype was detected a few times. The specificity of this receptor is unknown. Base quality data are lacking; no much larger clone is found one base away.

Library preparation was by RACE. Sequencer: NextSeq 500. During library preparation, unique molecular identifiers were attached to individual cDNA molecules so that TCRs could be counted in a quantitative, reproducible way. Both TCR alpha and TCR beta chains were sequenced from each blood RNA sample. On the authors' methods: Samples had a median of approximately 96,000 TCRs, with a range from roughly 23,224 to 750,000. V, J and CDR3 annotation of the TCR reads was performed with the Decombinator software suite. For the PS versus PT1 abundance plots, all samples were subsampled to the same number of TCRs (28,000). Expanded TCRs were defined as absent before sensitization and observed at least eight times at the 2-week time point. TCRdb redid the processing of the public reads, applying fastp at Q25 and MiXCR, and retained in-frame beta chains. Merged by CDR3 protein, the rows form single entries marked with the most common genes and DNA. The authors' filters were not applied to this entry. The sample table records tens of thousands of distinct CDR3 sequences; roughly a tenth of these occur just once. Jointly, the top ten make up around 2.5% of the sample.

The sample was whole blood, taken in connection with sensitization to the hapten diphenylcyclopropenone (DPC). The chain links TRBV7-2 with TRBJ1-6; 7 of the junction bases match TRBD1. The sequence came from a young woman with alopecia areata. Some clones in this sample may be carry-over from other donors' samples. The DNA sequence reads TGTGCCAGCAGCGGAACAGGGGTCCTCCTAAATTCACCCCTCCACTTT. The encoded protein is CASSGTGVLLNSPLHF. The entire variable domain, with the stretches around the CDR3 drawn from the reference TRBV7-2 and TRBJ1-6 proteins, is GAGVSQSPSNKVTEKGKDVELRCDPISGHTALYWYRQSLGQGLEFLIYFQGNSAPDKSGLPSDRFSAERTGGSVSTLTIQRTQQEDSAVYLCASSGTGVLLNSPLHFGNGTRLTVT.